This TCR beta chain was documented in a study of blood T cell repertoires in COVID-19. For the study at large: Nucleic acid was either cDNA or gDNA, and it came from T cells, B-cell-depleted T cells, or PBMCs.

Researchers sorted participants into cohorts using their self-reported clinical history. Exposed study participants had met a COVID-19 case within 2 weeks before entry. CDR3 length: 15 amino acids. Unmatched junction bases numbered 4, after V lost 0 bases and J lost 4 bases. CDR1 is SGDLS, CDR2 YYNGEE, per germline. This clone was found once. Original data processing: Estimates of nucleated cell counts were drawn from the amplification of reference gene primers. Assay: immunoSEQ multiplex PCR; the TCRdb copy retains only in-frame clones and omits some. V, J and clone size are those of that table, while D and trimming were read from the DNA. The top ten hold 1.9% of the sample, which has fewer than 350,000 clones, around 85% seen once.

The genes are TRBV9 and TRBJ2-1, with 7 bases fitting TRBD2. This receptor was identified in a woman younger than 45 who had been exposed to COVID-19. The sequencing input was PBMCs or T cells enriched from blood (not recorded which). The CDR3 DNA reads as TGTGCCAGCAGCGTAGCTGGGGGGGGATACAATGAGCAGTTCTTC. Its translation is CASSVAGGGYNEQFF.